This TCR beta chain was identified in a study of blood T cells in healthy people across ages. The CDR3 has 11 residues. Germline V gene sequence: CDR1 SGHNT, CDR2 YENEEA. V lost 3 bases, J lost 9 bases, and 8 bases lay in between. It was with a sample-barcoded 5' primer and a J-beta primer mix that a second PCR of roughly 7 to 12 cycles was run. TCRdb recomputed calls from the 5' RACE reads with MiXCR, one row per CDR3 protein. Of some 730,000 distinct CDR3 sequences in the sample, approximately 21% were seen once. This TCR derives from a man in his sixties or seventies in good health. The chain is built from TRBV11-3 and TRBJ1-1; TRBD1 might be the D (5 bases). Material: blood. CDR3 DNA: TGTGCCAGCAGCTTGGGGGAAAAAGCTTTCTTT. It specifies CASSLGEKAFF.